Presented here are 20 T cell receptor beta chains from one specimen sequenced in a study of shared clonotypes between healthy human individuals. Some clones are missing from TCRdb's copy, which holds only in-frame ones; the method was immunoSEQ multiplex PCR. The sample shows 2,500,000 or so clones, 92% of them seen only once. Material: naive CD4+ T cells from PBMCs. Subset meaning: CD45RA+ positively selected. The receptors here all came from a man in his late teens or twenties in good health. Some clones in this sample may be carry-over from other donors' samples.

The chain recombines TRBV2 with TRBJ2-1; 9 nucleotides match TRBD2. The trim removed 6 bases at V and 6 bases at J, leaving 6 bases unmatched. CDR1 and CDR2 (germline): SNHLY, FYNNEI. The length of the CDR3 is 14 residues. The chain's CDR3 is CASRFGGGGNEQFF. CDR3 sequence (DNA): TGTGCCAGCAGGTTTGGCGGGGGGGGCAATGAGCAGTTCTTC.

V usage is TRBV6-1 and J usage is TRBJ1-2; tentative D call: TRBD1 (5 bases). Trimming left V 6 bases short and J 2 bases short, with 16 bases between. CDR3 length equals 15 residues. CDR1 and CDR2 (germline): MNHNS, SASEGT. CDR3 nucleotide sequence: TGTGCCAGCAGGCCCTTTATGGACACGAACTATGGCTACACCTTC. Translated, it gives CASRPFMDTNYGYTF.

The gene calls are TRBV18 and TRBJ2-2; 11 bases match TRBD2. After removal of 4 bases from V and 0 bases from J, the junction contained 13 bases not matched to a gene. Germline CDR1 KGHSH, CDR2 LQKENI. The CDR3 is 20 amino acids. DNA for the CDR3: TGTGCCAGCTCACTCAGACTAGCGGGACGCCCCAGCTCGAACACCGGGGAGCTGTTTTTT. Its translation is CASSLRLAGRPSSNTGELFF.

The CDR3 reads CASSELTGTYGYTF. The CDR3 nucleotides read TGTGCCAGCAGTGAACTTACAGGGACCTATGGCTACACCTTC. This sequence joins TRBV6-1 and TRBJ1-2; a possible D gene is TRBD1 (6 bases). Germline V lookup: CDR1 MNHNS, CDR2 SASEGT. Trimming took 2 bases from V and 4 from J, leaving 11 bases between them. The CDR3 sequence is 14 residues long.

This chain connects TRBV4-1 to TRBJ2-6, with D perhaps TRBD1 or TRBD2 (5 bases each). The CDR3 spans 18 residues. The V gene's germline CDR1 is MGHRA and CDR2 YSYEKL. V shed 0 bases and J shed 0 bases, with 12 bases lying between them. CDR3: CASSQESGSSSGANVLTF. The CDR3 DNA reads TGCGCCAGCAGCCAAGAGTCAGGGAGTAGCTCTGGGGCCAACGTCCTGACTTTC.

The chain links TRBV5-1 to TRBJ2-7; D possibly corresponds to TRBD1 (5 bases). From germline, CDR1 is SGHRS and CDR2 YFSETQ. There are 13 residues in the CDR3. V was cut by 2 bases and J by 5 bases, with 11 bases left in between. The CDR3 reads CASSLGRANEQYF. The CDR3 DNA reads TGCGCCAGCAGCTTAGGCAGGGCAAACGAGCAGTACTTC.

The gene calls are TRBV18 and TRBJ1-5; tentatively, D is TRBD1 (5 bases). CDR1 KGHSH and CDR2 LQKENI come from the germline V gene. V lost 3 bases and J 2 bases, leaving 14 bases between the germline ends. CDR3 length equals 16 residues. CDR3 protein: CASSPRSSGGNQPQHF. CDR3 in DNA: TGTGCCAGCTCACCTCGATCTTCGGGGGGCAATCAGCCCCAGCATTTT.

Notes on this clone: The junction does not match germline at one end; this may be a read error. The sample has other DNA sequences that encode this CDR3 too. The CDR3 reads CASSLAGQPQHF. CDR3 nucleotide sequence: TGTGCCAGCAGCCTAGCGGGTCAGCCCCAGCATTTT. The chain couples TRBV7-9 to TRBJ1-5, with D hard to call. From germline, CDR1 is SEHNR and CDR2 FQNEAQ (reference sequence). The CDR3 has 12 amino acids. Looking up the rest from reference TRBV7-9 and TRBJ1-5 gives the full variable domain: DTGVSQNPRHKITKRGQNVTFRCDPISEHNRLYWYRQTLGQGPEFLTYFQNEAQLEKSRLLSDRFSAERPKGSFSTLEIQRTEQGDSAMYLCASSLAGQPQHFGDGTRLSIL.

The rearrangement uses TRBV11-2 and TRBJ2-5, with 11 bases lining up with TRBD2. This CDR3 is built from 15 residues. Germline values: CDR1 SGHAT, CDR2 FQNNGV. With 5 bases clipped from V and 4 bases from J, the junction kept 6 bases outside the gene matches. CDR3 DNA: TGTGCCAGCAGCGCCGGGACTAGCGGTTTAGAGACCCAGTACTTC. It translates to CASSAGTSGLETQYF. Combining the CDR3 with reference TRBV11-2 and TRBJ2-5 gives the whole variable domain EAGVAQSPRYKIIEKRQSVAFWCNPISGHATLYWYQQILGQGPKLLIQFQNNGVVDDSQLPKDRFSAERLKGVDSTLKIQPAKLEDSAVYLCASSAGTSGLETQYFGPGTRLLVL.

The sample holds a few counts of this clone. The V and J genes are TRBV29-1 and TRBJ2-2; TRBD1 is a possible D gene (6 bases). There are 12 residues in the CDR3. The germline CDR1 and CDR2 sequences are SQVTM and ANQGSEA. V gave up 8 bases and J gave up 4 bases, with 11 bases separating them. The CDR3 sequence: CSFRGGTGELFF. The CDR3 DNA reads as TGCAGCTTCAGGGGCGGCACCGGGGAGCTGTTTTTT.

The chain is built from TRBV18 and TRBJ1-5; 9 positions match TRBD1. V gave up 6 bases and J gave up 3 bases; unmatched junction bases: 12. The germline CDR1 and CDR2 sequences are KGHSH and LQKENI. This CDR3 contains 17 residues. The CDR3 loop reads CASSLDRGPPFNQPQHF. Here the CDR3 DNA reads TGTGCCAGCTCCTTGGACAGGGGCCCACCATTCAATCAGCCCCAGCATTTT.

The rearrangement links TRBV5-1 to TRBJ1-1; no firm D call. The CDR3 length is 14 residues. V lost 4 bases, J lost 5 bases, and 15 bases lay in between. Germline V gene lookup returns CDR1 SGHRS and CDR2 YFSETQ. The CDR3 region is CASSLGLSVTEAFF. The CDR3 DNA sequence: TGCGCCAGCAGCCTCGGCCTTTCGGTAACTGAAGCTTTCTTT.

The CDR3 spells CASSEGFVRAGYGYTF. In DNA, the CDR3 is TGTGCCAGCAGTGAAGGGTTTGTCAGGGCAGGGTATGGCTACACCTTC. The chain joins TRBV6-1 to TRBJ1-2, with TRBD1 as a possible D gene (5 bases). This CDR3 has 16 amino acids. V lost 1 base and J 5 bases, leaving 17 bases between the germline ends. The germline V gene encodes CDR1 MNHNS and CDR2 SASEGT.

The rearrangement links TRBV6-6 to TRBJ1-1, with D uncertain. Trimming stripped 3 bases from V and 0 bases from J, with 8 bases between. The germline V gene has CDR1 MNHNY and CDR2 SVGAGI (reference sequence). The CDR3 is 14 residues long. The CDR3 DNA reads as TGTGCCAGCAGTTATTTCAGCGTGAACACTGAAGCTTTCTTT. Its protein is CASSYFSVNTEAFF.

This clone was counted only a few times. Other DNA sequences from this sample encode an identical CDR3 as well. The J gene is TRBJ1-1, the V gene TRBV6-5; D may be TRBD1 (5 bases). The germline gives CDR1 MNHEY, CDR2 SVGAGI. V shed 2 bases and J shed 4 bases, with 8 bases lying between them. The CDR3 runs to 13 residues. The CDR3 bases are TGTGCCAGCAGTTACAAGAGGGGCACTGAAGCTTTCTTT. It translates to CASSYKRGTEAFF.

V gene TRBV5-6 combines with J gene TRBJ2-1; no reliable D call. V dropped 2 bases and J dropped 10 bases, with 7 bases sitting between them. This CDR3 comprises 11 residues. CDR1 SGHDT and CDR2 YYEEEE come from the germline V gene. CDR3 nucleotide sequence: TGTGCCAGCAGCTTTCGGGCAGAGCAGTTCTTC. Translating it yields CASSFRAEQFF.

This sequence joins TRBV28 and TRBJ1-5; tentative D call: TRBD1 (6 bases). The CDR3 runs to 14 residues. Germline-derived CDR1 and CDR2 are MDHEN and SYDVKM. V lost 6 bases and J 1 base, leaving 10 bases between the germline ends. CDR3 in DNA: TGTGCCAGCAGACGAGACAGGAGCAATCAGCCCCAGCATTTT. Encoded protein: CASRRDRSNQPQHF.

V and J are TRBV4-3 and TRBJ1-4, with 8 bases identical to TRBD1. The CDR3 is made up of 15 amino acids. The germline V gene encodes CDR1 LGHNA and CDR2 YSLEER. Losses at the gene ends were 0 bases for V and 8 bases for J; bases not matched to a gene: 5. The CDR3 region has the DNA TGCGCCAGCAGCCAAGATTGGACAGGGTCGGAAAAACTGTTTTTT. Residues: CASSQDWTGSEKLFF.

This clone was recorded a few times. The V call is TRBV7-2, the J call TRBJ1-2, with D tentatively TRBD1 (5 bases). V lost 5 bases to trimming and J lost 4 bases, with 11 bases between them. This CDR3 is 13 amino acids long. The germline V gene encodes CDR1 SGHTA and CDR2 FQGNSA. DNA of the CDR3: TGTGCCAGCAGCGCCCGGGGGGGCTATGGCTACACCTTC. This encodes CASSARGGYGYTF.

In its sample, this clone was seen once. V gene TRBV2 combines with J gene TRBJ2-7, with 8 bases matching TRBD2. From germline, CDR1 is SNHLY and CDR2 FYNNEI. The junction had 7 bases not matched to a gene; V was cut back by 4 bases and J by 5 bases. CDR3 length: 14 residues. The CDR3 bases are TGTGCCAGCAGTGTCAGAGCGGGAGTTAACGAGCAGTACTTC. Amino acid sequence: CASSVRAGVNEQYF.